The 16 T cell receptor beta chains in this list originate from one sample, sequenced in a study of spatial heterogeneity in lung cancer. One entry per CDR3 protein, called by TCRdb with MiXCR from the 5' RACE reads. Here the sample spans about 82,000 distinct CDR3 sequences, roughly 12% being singletons. The time point is: sample taken at primary tumor resection. Unsorted samples of tumor, nontumor lung or frozen PBMC had their whole RNA sequenced. Here the sequenced sample was PBMCs, taken at surgery. The source is a male donor with early-stage non-small cell lung cancer.

This sequence joins TRBV3-1 and TRBJ2-7, with 8 bases aligning to TRBD2. The germline CDR1 and CDR2 sequences are LGHDT and YNNKEL (reference sequence). Germline trimming cut 0 bases from V and 8 bases from J; bases unmatched to any gene: 15. There are 17 residues in the CDR3. CDR3 bases: TGTGCCAGCAGCCAAGATGGGGCGGGACTAGGGAGATCACAGCAGTACTTC. This sequence encodes CASSQDGAGLGRSQQYF.

The rearrangement joins TRBV5-1 to TRBJ2-3, with 12 nucleotides matching TRBD2. Germline CDR1 reads SGHRS; CDR2 reads YFSETQ. The CDR3 covers 16 residues. V gave up 3 bases and J gave up 4 bases; unmatched junction bases: 6. The CDR3, as DNA: TGCGCCAGCAGCTCGACGACTAGCGGGAGACCAGATACGCAGTATTTT. This encodes CASSSTTSGRPDTQYF.

The chain links TRBV5-1 to TRBJ1-1; maybe TRBD1 (6 bases). There are 14 residues in the CDR3. Germline V gene data show CDR1 as SGHRS and CDR2 as YFSETQ. Trimming stripped 5 bases from V and 1 base from J, with 12 bases between. The CDR3 DNA reads as TGCGCCAGCAGTCGGGACAACTCGAACACTGAAGCTTTCTTT. The encoded protein is CASSRDNSNTEAFF.

This chain connects TRBV2 to TRBJ1-2; D is possibly TRBD1 (5 bases). Trimming took 7 bases from V and 8 from J, leaving 14 bases between them. Germline V gene sequence: CDR1 SNHLY, CDR2 FYNNEI. The CDR3 loop spans 12 amino acids. The CDR3 reads CASIMGPEGYTF. CDR3 coding DNA: TGTGCCAGCATAATGGGGCCGGAAGGCTACACCTTC.

This clonotype has ten or more counts. The chain combines TRBV2 with TRBJ1-4; 7 nucleotides agree with TRBD1. With 0 bases clipped from V and 8 bases from J, the junction kept 6 bases outside the gene matches. CDR1 is SNHLY and CDR2 is FYNNEI in the germline V gene. This CDR3 has 15 amino acids. The DNA of the CDR3 is TGTGCCAGCAGTGAAGCCGACAGGGATAACGAAAAACTGTTTTTT. Encoded protein: CASSEADRDNEKLFF.

This clonotype was seen only a few times. The V call is TRBV7-3, the J call TRBJ2-1, with TRBD1 matching over 7 bases. Trimming removed 4 bases from V and 7 bases from J; junction bases left unmatched: 10. The CDR3 spans 15 residues. Germline-derived CDR1 and CDR2 are SGHTA and FQGTGA. This CDR3 is CASSSSGTVENEQFF. In DNA form, the CDR3 reads TGTGCCAGCAGCTCGTCCGGGACAGTTGAGAATGAGCAGTTCTTC.

The sample holds a few counts of this clonotype. This chain joins TRBV12-3 or TRBV12-4 and TRBJ2-7, with 8 bases that match TRBD1. After removal of 5 bases from V and 2 bases from J, the junction contained 8 bases not matched to a gene. The CDR3 totals 15 residues. The DNA of the CDR3 is TGTGCCAGCAGTCCCCGGACAGGGCCGACCTACGAGCAGTACTTC. Translating it yields CASSPRTGPTYEQYF.

This clonotype was picked up many times. This chain links TRBV20-1 with TRBJ1-1; D unclear. Trimming pared 4 bases from V and 3 bases from J, leaving 18 bases between. This CDR3 has 15 amino acids. The germline CDR1 and CDR2 sequences are DFQATT and SNEGSKA (reference sequence). The CDR3 nucleotides read TGCAGTGCTACACCGTGGCTCACCGAGGACACTGAAGCTTTCTTT. As protein: CSATPWLTEDTEAFF.

V and J are TRBV15 and TRBJ2-1; TRBD2 matches 10 bases. Trimming removed 0 bases from V and 7 bases from J; junction bases left unmatched: 6. This CDR3 spans 16 amino acids. Germline values: CDR1 LNHNV, CDR2 YYDKDF (reference sequence). DNA of the CDR3: TGTGCCACCAGCAGAGATCGCCTAGCGGGAGTGAATGAGCAGTTCTTC. Amino acid sequence: CATSRDRLAGVNEQFF.

The chain recombines TRBV19 with TRBJ1-5; D not resolved. V gave up 7 bases and J gave up 0 bases, with 16 bases separating them. The length of the CDR3 is 16 residues. Germline CDR1 reads LNHDA; CDR2 reads SQIVND (reference sequence). The CDR3 DNA reads as TGTGCCAGTACCCCCGCCTACATGTATAGCAATCAGCCCCAGCATTTT. This sequence encodes CASTPAYMYSNQPQHF.

The sample holds a few counts of this clonotype. The chain carries TRBV1 and TRBJ2-5; the D call TRBD1 from the table was never checked on the DNA. TRBV1 is marked as a pseudogene. This CDR3 has 14 amino acids. The CDR3 protein is CTSIGTGEKETQYF. For the CDR3, the DNA is TGCACCAGCATCGGGACAGGGGAGAAAGAGACCCAGTACTTC.

This clonotype showed up just a few times. This chain connects TRBV6-1 to TRBJ2-3; 9 bases align to TRBD2. V was clipped by 5 bases and J by 3 bases; unmatched bases: 9. The CDR3 spans 16 residues. CDR1 is MNHNS, CDR2 SASEGT, per germline. The CDR3 protein is CASSYRAGGVTDTQYF. For the CDR3, the DNA is TGTGCCAGCAGTTACAGGGCGGGAGGGGTAACAGATACGCAGTATTTT.

The genes are TRBV2 and TRBJ2-2; D not certain. The CDR3 extends over 12 amino acids. CDR1 SNHLY and CDR2 FYNNEI come from the germline V gene. V gave up 8 bases and J gave up 0 bases, with 4 bases separating them. The CDR3 here is CASGTNTGELFF. In DNA form, the CDR3 reads TGTGCCAGCGGAACGAACACCGGGGAGCTGTTTTTT.

By sample share, this clonotype is medium-sized. The chain is built from TRBV6-5 and TRBJ2-7, with 9 nucleotides matching TRBD1. V shed 1 base, J shed 2 bases, and the junction held 15 bases outside the gene matches. CDR3 length: 19 residues. CDR1 is MNHEY, CDR2 SVGAGI, per germline. The CDR3: CASSYYPVWGTGLPYEQYF. Written as DNA, the CDR3 is TGTGCCAGCAGTTACTACCCCGTCTGGGGGACAGGGCTTCCCTACGAGCAGTACTTC.

This clonotype has a handful of counts. The rearrangement joins TRBV24-1 to TRBJ2-2; TRBD1 agrees at 9 bases. The CDR3 is 16 residues long. The ends lost 4 bases at V and 7 bases at J; junction bases unmatched: 9. Germline V lookup: CDR1 KGHDR, CDR2 SFDVKD. CDR3 sequence: CATSDSGQGKYGELFF. The CDR3 DNA is TGTGCCACCAGTGACTCCGGACAGGGGAAGTACGGGGAGCTGTTTTTT.

The gene calls are TRBV7-2 and TRBJ2-1; possibly TRBD1 or TRBD2 for D (5 bases each). Trimming left V 8 bases short and J 6 bases short, with 11 bases between. The CDR3 extends over 12 amino acids. Germline CDR1 SGHTA, CDR2 FQGNSA. The CDR3 bases are TGTGCCAGCCGGGACGAATTCAATGAGCAGTTCTTC. Protein: CASRDEFNEQFF.